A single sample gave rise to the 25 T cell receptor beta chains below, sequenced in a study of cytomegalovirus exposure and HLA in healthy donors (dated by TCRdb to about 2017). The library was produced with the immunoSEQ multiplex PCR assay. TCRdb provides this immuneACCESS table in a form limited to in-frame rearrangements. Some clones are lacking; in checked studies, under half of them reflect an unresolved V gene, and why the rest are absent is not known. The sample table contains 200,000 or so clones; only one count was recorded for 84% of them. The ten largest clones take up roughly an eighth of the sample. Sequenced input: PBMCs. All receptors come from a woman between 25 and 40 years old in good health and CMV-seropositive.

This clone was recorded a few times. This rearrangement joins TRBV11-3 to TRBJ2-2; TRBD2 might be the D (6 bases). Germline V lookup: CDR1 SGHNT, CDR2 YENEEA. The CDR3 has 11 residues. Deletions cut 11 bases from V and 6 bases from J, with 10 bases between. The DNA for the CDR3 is TGTGCCTCGGGGGAGTCCGGGGAGCTGTTTTTT. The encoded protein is CASGESGELFF.

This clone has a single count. CDR3 in amino acids: CASSANQGAYRYTF. The CDR3 DNA sequence: TGTGCCAGCAGTGCTAATCAGGGGGCGTATCGCTACACCTTC. The rearrangement joins TRBV28 to TRBJ1-2; 8 nucleotides align to TRBD1. V lost 5 bases and J lost 9; bases outside the gene matches: 11. CDR1 MDHEN and CDR2 SYDVKM come from the germline V gene. The CDR3 runs to 14 residues.

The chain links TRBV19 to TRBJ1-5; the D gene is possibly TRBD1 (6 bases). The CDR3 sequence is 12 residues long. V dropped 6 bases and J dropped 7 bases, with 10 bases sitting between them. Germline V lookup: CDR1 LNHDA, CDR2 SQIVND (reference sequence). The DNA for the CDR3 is TGTGCCAGTAGACAGGGTGAGCAGCCCCAGCATTTT. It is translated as CASRQGEQPQHF.

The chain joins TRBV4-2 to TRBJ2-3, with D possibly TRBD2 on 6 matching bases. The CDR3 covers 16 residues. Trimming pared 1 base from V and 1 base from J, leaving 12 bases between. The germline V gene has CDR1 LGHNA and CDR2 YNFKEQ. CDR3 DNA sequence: TGTGCCAGCAGCCAAGGTTATGCGGGACGCACAGATACGCAGTATTTT. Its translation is CASSQGYAGRTDTQYF.

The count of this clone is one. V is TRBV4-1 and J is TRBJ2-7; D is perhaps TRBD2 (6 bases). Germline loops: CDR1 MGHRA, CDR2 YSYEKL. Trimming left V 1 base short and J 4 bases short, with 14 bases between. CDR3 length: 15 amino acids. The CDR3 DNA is TGCGCCAGCAGCCAAGGACTAGGGGACTTTTACGAGCAGTACTTC. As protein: CASSQGLGDFYEQYF.

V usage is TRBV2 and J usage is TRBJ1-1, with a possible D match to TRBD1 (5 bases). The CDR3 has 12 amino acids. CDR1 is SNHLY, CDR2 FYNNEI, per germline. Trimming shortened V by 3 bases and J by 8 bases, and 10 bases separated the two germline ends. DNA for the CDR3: TGTGCCAGCAGTGACGTGGGGCCCGAAGCTTTCTTT. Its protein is CASSDVGPEAFF.

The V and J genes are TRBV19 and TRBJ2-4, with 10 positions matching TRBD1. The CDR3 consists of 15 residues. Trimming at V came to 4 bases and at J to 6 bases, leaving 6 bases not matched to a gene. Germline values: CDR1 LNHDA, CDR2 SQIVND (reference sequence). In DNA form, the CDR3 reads TGTGCCAGTAGTACCCGGACAGGGGGATCAAACATTCAGTACTTC. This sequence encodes CASSTRTGGSNIQYF.

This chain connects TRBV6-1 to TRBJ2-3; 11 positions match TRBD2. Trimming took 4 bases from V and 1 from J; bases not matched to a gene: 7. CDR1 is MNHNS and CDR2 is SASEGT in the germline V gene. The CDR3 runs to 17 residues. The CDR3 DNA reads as TGTGCCAGCAGTGTGTTAGCGGGAGGGCCGGGCACAGATACGCAGTATTTT. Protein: CASSVLAGGPGTDTQYF.

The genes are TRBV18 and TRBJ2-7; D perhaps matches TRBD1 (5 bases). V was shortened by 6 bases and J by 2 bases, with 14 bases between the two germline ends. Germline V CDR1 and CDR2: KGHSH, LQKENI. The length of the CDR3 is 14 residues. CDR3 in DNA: TGTGCCAGCTCCGAAGGGGCCAAAGCCTACGAGCAGTACTTC. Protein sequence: CASSEGAKAYEQYF.

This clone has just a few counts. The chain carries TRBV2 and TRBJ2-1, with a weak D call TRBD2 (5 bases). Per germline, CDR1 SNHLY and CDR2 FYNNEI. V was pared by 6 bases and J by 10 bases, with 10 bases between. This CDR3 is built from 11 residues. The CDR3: CASSASLEQFF. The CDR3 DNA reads TGTGCCAGCAGCGCTAGCTTAGAGCAGTTCTTC.

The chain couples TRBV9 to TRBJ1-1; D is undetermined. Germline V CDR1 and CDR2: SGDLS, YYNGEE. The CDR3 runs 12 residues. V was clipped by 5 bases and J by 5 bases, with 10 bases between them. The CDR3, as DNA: TGTGCCAGCAGTTCCGTCGGGACTGAAGCTTTCTTT. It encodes CASSSVGTEAFF.

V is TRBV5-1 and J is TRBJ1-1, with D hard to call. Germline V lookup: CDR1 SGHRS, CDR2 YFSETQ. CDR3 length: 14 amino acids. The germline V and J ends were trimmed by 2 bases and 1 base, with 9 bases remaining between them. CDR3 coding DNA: TGCGCCAGCAGCTTAGTTCGGGAGAACACTGAAGCTTTCTTT. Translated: CASSLVRENTEAFF.

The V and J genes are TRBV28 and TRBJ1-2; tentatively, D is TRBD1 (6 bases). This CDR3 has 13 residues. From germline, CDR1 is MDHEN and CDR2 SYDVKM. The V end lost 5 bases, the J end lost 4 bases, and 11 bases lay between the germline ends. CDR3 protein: CASSTGKGYGYTF. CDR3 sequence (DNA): TGTGCCAGCAGTACAGGGAAGGGCTATGGCTACACCTTC.

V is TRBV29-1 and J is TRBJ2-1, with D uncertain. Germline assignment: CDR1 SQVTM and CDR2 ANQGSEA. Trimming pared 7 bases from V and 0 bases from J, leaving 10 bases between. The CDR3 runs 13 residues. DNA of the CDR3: TGCAGCGCCCGGTCTAGCTCCTACAATGAGCAGTTCTTC. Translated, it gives CSARSSSYNEQFF.

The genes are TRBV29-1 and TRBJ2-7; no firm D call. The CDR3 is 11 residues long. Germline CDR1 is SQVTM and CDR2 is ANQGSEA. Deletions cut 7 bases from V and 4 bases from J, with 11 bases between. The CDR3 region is CSARDLYEQYF. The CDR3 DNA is TGCAGCGCACGAGACTTATACGAGCAGTACTTC.

The CDR3 region is CASSDAGNYNQPQHF. CDR3 nucleotides: TGTGCCAGCAGTGATGCGGGCAATTACAATCAGCCCCAGCATTTT. V and J are TRBV6-1 and TRBJ1-5; D remains unclear. CDR3 size: 15 residues. CDR1 is MNHNS and CDR2 is SASEGT in the germline V gene. The V end was cut by 3 bases, the J end by 3 bases, with 12 bases between.

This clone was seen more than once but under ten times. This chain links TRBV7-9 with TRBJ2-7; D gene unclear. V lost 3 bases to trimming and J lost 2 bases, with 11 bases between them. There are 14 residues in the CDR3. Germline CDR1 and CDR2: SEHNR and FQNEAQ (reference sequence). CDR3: CASSFLTQTYEQYF. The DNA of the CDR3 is TGTGCCAGCAGCTTCCTAACCCAAACCTACGAGCAGTACTTC.

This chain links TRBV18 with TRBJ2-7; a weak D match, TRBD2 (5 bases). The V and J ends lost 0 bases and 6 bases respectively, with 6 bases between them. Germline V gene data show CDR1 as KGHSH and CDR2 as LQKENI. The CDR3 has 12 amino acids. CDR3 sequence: CASSPPGSEQYF. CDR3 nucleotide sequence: TGTGCCAGCTCACCACCGGGGAGCGAGCAGTACTTC.

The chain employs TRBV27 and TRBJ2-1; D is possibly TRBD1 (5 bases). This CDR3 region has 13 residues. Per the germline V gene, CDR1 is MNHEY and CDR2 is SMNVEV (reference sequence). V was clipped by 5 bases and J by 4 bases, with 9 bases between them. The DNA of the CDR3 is TGTGCCAGCAGTCAGGGTCCTTACAATGAGCAGTTCTTC. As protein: CASSQGPYNEQFF.

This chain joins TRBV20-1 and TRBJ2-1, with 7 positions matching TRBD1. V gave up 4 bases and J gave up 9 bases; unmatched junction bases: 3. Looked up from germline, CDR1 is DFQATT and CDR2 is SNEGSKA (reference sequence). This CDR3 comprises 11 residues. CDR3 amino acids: CSATTGFEQFF. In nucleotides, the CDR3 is TGCAGTGCTACGACAGGGTTTGAGCAGTTCTTC.

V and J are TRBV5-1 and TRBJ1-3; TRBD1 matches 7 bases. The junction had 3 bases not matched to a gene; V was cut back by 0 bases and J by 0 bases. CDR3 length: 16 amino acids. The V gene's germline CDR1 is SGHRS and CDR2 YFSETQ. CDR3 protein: CASSLGGQISGNTIYF. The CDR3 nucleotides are TGCGCCAGCAGCTTGGGGGGACAGATCTCTGGAAACACCATATATTTT.

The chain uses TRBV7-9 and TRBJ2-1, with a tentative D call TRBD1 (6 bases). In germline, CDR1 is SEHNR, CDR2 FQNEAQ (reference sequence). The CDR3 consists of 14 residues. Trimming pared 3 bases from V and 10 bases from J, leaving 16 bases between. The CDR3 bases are TGTGCCAGCAGCTTCACAGGGACCCAATGGGAGCAGTTCTTC. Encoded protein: CASSFTGTQWEQFF. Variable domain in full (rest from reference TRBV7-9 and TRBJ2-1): DTGVSQNPRHKITKRGQNVTFRCDPISEHNRLYWYRQTLGQGPEFLTYFQNEAQLEKSRLLSDRFSAERPKGSFSTLEIQRTEQGDSAMYLCASSFTGTQWEQFFGPGTRLTVL.

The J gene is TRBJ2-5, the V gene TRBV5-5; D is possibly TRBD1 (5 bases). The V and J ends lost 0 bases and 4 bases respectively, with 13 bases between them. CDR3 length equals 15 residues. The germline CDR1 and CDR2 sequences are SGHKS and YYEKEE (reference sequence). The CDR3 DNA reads TGTGCCAGCAGCTTGGCGCAGGGCGTCCCAGAGACCCAGTACTTC. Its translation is CASSLAQGVPETQYF.

Here the CDR3 reads CASSDSSSGGNTQYF. The CDR3 DNA follows: TGTGCCAGCAGTGATAGTTCTAGCGGGGGAAATACGCAGTATTTT. This chain joins TRBV2 and TRBJ2-3, with 10 bases identical to TRBD2. V dropped 3 bases and J dropped 7; count of bases not matched to a gene: 7. This CDR3 is built from 15 residues. The germline V gene encodes CDR1 SNHLY and CDR2 FYNNEI.

CDR3 bases: TGTGCCAGCAGCGTAGGAGGGAGGACTGAAGCTTTCTTT. Protein sequence: CASSVGGRTEAFF. The chain combines TRBV9 with TRBJ1-1, with D hard to call. The CDR3 consists of 13 residues. CDR1 is SGDLS, CDR2 YYNGEE, per germline. V was shortened by 0 bases and J by 5 bases, with 8 bases between the two germline ends.